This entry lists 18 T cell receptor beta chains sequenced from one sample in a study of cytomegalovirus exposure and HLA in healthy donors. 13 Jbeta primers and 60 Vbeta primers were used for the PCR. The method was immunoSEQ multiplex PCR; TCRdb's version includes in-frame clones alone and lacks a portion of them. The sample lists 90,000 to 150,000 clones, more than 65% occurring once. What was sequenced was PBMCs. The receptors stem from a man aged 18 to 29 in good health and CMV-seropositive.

In DNA, the CDR3 is TGCGCCAGCAGCTCCAGCGGGACAGGGTCCCAGCCCCAGCATTTT. Its translation: CASSSSGTGSQPQHF. The chain has TRBV4-1 and TRBJ1-5; 9 bases align to TRBD1. The CDR3 is 15 residues long. Trimming at V came to 5 bases and at J to 7 bases, leaving 9 bases not matched to a gene. Germline CDR1 and CDR2: MGHRA and YSYEKL.

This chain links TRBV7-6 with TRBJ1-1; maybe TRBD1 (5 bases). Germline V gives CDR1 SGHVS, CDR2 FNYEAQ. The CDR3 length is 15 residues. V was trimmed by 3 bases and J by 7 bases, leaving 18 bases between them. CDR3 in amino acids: CASSFGQGPNGEAFF. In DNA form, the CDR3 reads TGTGCCAGCAGCTTCGGTCAGGGTCCAAATGGTGAAGCTTTCTTT.

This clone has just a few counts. The CDR3 loop reads CASSHPDRELEKLFF. The DNA for the CDR3 is TGTGCCAGCAGCCACCCCGACAGAGAACTTGAAAAACTGTTTTTT. J is TRBJ1-4 and V is TRBV7-2; weak D call: TRBD1 (5 bases). Trimming stripped 5 bases from V and 7 bases from J, with 17 bases between. CDR1 SGHTA and CDR2 FQGNSA come from the germline V gene. This CDR3 is 15 amino acids long.

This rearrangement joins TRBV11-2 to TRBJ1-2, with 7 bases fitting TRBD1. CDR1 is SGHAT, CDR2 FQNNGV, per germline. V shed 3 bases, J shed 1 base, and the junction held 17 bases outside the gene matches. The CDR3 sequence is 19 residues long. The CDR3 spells CASSLDSGIRTGLNYGYTF. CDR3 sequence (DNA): TGTGCCAGCAGCTTGGATTCTGGCATACGGACAGGACTTAACTATGGCTACACCTTC.

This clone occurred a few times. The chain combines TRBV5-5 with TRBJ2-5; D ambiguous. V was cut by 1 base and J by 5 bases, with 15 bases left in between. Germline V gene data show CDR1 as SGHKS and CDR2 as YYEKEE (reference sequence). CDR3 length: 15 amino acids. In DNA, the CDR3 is TGTGCCAGCAGCTTGATAGCTCTGGTTCGTGAGACCCAGTACTTC. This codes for CASSLIALVRETQYF.

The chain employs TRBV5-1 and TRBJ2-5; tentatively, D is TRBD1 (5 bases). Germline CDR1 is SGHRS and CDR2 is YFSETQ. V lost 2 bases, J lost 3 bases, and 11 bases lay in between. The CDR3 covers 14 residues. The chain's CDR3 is CASSFGQRKETQYF. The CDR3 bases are TGCGCCAGCAGCTTTGGACAACGAAAAGAGACCCAGTACTTC.

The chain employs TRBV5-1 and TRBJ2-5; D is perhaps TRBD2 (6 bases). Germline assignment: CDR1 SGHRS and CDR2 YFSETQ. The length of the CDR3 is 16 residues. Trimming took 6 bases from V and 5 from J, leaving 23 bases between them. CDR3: CASNQGEGGVAETQYF. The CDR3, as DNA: TGCGCCAGCAATCAAGGGGAAGGCGGGGTAGCGGAGACCCAGTACTTC.

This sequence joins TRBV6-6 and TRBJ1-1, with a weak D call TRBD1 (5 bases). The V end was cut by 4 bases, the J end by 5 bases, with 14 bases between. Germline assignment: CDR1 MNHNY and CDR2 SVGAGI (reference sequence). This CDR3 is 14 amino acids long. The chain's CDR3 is CASSFRGRETEAFF. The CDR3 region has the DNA TGTGCCAGCAGTTTTAGGGGAAGGGAAACTGAAGCTTTCTTT.

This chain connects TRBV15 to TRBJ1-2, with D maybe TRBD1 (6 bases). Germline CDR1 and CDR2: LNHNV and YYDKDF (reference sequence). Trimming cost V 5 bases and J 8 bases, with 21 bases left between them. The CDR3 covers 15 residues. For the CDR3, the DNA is TGTGCCACCAGCCCCGTGGGGGCGTTAGCTCAGGGCTACACCTTC. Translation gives CATSPVGALAQGYTF.

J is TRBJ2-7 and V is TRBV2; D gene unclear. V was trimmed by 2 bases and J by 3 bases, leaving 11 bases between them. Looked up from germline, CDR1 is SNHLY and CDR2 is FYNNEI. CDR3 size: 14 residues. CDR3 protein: CASSETVYGYEQYF. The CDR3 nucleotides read TGTGCCAGCAGTGAAACGGTTTATGGCTACGAGCAGTACTTC.

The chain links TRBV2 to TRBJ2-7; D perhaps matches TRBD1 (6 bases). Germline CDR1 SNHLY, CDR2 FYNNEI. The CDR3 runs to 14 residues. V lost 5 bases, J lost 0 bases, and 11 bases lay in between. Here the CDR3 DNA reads TGTGCCAGCAGTTCGGACAGATTCTCCTACGAGCAGTACTTC. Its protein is CASSSDRFSYEQYF.

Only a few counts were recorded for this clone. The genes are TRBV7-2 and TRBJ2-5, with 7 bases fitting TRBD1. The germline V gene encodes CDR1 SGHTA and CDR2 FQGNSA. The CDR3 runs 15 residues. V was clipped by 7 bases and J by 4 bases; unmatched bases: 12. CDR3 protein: CASKLDRRTGETQYF. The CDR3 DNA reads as TGTGCCAGCAAGCTGGACAGGCGAACGGGAGAGACCCAGTACTTC.

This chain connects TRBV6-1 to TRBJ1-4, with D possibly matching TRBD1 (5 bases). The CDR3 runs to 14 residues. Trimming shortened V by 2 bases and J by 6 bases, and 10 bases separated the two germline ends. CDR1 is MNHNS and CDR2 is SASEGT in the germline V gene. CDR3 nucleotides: TGTGCCAGCAGTGAAACAGGAAGGGATGAAAAACTGTTTTTT. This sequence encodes CASSETGRDEKLFF.

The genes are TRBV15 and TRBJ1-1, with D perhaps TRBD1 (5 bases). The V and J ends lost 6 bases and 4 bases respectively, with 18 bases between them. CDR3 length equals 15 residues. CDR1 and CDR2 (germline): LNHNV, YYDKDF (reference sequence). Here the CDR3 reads CATSPGGGGATEAFF. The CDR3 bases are TGTGCCACCAGTCCGGGGGGGGGAGGGGCCACTGAAGCTTTCTTT. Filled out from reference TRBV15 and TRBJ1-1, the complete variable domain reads DAMVIQNPRYQVTQFGKPVTLSCSQTLNHNVMYWYQQKSSQAPKLLFHYYDKDFNNEADTPDNFQSRRPNTSFCFLDIRSPGLGDTAMYLCATSPGGGGATEAFFGQGTRLTVV.

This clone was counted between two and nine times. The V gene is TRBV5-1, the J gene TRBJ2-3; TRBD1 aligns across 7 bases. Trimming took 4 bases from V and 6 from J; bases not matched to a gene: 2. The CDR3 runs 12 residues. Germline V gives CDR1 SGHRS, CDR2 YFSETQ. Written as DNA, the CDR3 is TGCGCCAGCAGCCTGGGACAGGATACGCAGTATTTT. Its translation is CASSLGQDTQYF.

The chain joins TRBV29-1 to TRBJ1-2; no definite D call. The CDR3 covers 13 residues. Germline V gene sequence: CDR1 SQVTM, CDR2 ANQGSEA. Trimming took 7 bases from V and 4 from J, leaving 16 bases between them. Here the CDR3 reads CSAEVGDSYGYTF. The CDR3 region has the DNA TGCAGCGCCGAGGTAGGCGATTCCTATGGCTACACCTTC.

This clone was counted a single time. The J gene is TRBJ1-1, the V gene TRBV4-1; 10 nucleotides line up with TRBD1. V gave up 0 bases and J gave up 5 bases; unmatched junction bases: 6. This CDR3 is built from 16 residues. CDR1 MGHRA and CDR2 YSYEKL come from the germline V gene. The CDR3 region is CASSQDSTGGRTEAFF. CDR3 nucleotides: TGCGCCAGCAGCCAAGATTCGACAGGGGGCCGGACTGAAGCTTTCTTT.

The CDR3 region has the DNA TGCGCCAGCAGCCACCCTCCTGGACAGTCCAAAAACATTCAGTACTTC. Residues: CASSHPPGQSKNIQYF. This chain connects TRBV4-1 to TRBJ2-4, with TRBD1 as a possible D gene (6 bases). CDR3 length: 16 amino acids. V lost 3 bases and J lost 2, with 14 bases in between. The V gene's germline CDR1 is MGHRA and CDR2 YSYEKL.